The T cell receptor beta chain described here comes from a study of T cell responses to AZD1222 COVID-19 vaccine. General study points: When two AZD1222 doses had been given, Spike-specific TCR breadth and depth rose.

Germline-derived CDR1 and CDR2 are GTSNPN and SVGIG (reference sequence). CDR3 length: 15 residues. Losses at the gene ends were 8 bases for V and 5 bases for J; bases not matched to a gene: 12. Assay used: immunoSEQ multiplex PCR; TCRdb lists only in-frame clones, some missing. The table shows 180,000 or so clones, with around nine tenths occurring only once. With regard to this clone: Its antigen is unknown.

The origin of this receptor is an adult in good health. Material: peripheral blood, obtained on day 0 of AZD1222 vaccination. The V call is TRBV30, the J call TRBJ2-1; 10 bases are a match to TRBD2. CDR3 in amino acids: CAHSLAGVFHNEQFF. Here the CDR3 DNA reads TGTGCCCATTCTCTAGCGGGAGTATTCCACAATGAGCAGTTCTTC.